These T cell receptor beta chains were read from a single sample in a study of T cells in Graves' hyperthyroidism and ophthalmopathy. TCRdb reanalysed the multiplex PCR reads using MiXCR and keeps one entry per CDR3 protein. The data contain hundreds of thousands of distinct CDR3 sequences, roughly a quarter of them singletons. The sample taken for sequencing was blood. The origin of the receptors is a woman in her 30s with Graves' ophthalmopathy. The CDR3 runs from the conserved cysteine through the conserved F or W. A D gene is named only where the DNA matches it firmly. Expanded clones are given a class, and other clones once, few, many or no size at all.

j_gene	d_gene	v_gene	abundance	CDR3aa	CDR3nt
TRBJ1-1	.	TRBV5-1	many	CASSPKTGNTEAFF	TGCGCCAGCAGCCCCAAAACAGGGAACACTGAAGCTTTCTTT
TRBJ1-1	.	TRBV18	many	CASSPSMTATEAFF	TGTGCCAGCTCTCCCTCCATGACCGCTACTGAAGCTTTCTTT
TRBJ2-7	.	TRBV5-1	.	CASSLNQGAYEQYF	TGCGCCAGCAGCTTGAATCAGGGTGCCTACGAGCAGTACTTC
TRBJ1-1	.	TRBV27	many	CASSDAGARNTEAFF	TGTGCCAGCAGTGACGCCGGGGCTCGGAACACTGAAGCTTTCTTT
TRBJ2-7	TRBD1	TRBV28	many	CASSSRDRGTGEQYF	TGTGCCAGCAGTTCAAGGGACAGGGGGACCGGGGAGCAGTACTTC
TRBJ2-7	TRBD1	TRBV6-2/TRBV6-3	.	CASSYRFGGDRGPYEQYF	TGTGCCAGCAGCTATCGTTTTGGAGGTGACAGGGGGCCCTACGAGCAGTACTTC
TRBJ2-7	TRBD2	TRBV27	many	CASRAPLAGAQGQYF	TGTGCCAGCAGGGCGCCGCTAGCGGGGGCCCAGGGGCAGTACTTC
TRBJ2-7	.	TRBV20-1	many	CSARESVYEQYF	TGCAGTGCTAGAGAATCGGTCTACGAGCAGTACTTC
TRBJ1-5	.	TRBV12-3/TRBV12-4	once	CASSSWGTPNQPQHF	TGTGCCAGCAGTTCTTGGGGGACCCCCAATCAGCCCCAGCATTTT
TRBJ1-1	.	TRBV4-1	many	CASSQGQATINTEAFF	TGCGCCAGCAGCCAAGGGCAGGCGACAATCAACACTGAAGCTTTCTTT
TRBJ2-2	.	TRBV6-1	few	CARRDWNTGELFF	TGTGCCAGAAGGGACTGGAACACCGGGGAGCTGTTTTTT
TRBJ2-5	TRBD2	TRBV20-1	many	CSAARLAGQETQYF	TGCAGTGCCGCAAGACTAGCAGGCCAAGAGACCCAGTACTTC
TRBJ2-5	.	TRBV6-1	.	CASRPKVATETQYF	TGTGCCAGCAGACCCAAGGTGGCGACGGAGACCCAGTACTTC
TRBJ1-6	TRBD1	TRBV28	.	CASSLPRQGSSPLHF	TGTGCCAGCAGTTTACCCCGACAGGGATCCTCACCCCTCCACTTT
TRBJ1-1	.	TRBV12-3/TRBV12-4	many	CASSLSNVETEAFF	TGTGCCAGCAGTTTAAGTAACGTAGAGACTGAAGCTTTCTTT
TRBJ1-1	TRBD1	TRBV6-1	many	CASRPLGQGAESEAFF	TGTGCCAGCAGACCACTGGGACAGGGGGCGGAATCTGAAGCTTTCTTT
TRBJ1-6	.	TRBV27	many	CASTRWAGSYNSPLHF	TGTGCCAGCACTCGATGGGCTGGCTCCTATAATTCACCCCTCCACTTT
TRBJ1-1	.	TRBV15	.	CATSYEGFEAFF	TGTGCCACCAGTTATGAGGGTTTTGAAGCTTTCTTT
TRBJ1-1	TRBD1	TRBV27	many	CASSIGTGYTEAFF	TGTGCCAGCAGTATTGGGACAGGATACACTGAAGCTTTCTTT
TRBJ2-7	TRBD1	TRBV4-3	few	CASSQVPGQGGEQYF	TGCGCCAGCAGCCAGGTGCCGGGACAGGGAGGCGAGCAGTACTTC
TRBJ2-5	.	TRBV6-1	.	CASSEWGLRQTQYF	TGTGCCAGCAGCGAATGGGGCTTGCGGCAGACCCAGTACTTC
TRBJ2-7	.	TRBV12-3/TRBV12-4	many	CASSRQFSYEQYF	TGTGCCAGCAGTCGTCAATTCTCCTACGAGCAGTACTTC
TRBJ2-7	.	TRBV20-1	many	CSAGQGGGYEQYF	TGCAGTGCGGGCCAGGGAGGAGGCTACGAGCAGTACTTC
TRBJ2-2	.	TRBV4-1	few	CASSQDSPDLGTGELFF	TGCGCCAGCAGCCAAGATAGTCCAGACCTCGGCACCGGGGAGCTGTTTTTT
TRBJ1-2	TRBD1	TRBV6-1	few	CASSEPPRTGRFDGYTF	TGTGCCAGCAGTGAACCCCCCCGGACAGGGAGATTCGATGGCTACACCTTC
TRBJ2-2	.	TRBV7-9	.	CASSSGPYHTGELFF	TGTGCCAGCAGCTCCGGGCCCTACCACACCGGGGAGCTGTTTTTT
TRBJ2-5	.	TRBV20-1	many	CSARRGGETQYF	TGCAGTGCTAGAAGGGGGGGAGAGACCCAGTACTTC
TRBJ1-1	TRBD1	TRBV2	.	CASRITGEGTEAFF	TGTGCCAGCCGTATCACAGGGGAAGGGACTGAAGCTTTCTTT
TRBJ2-7	TRBD1	TRBV29-1	.	CSVDRGGYEQYF	TGCAGCGTGGACAGGGGGGGGTACGAGCAGTACTTC
TRBJ1-6	.	TRBV6-1	.	CASSMGSSPLHF	TGTGCCAGCAGTATGGGGTCTTCACCCCTCCACTTT
TRBJ2-2	.	TRBV11-2	many	CASSSGFGGELFF	TGTGCCAGCAGCTCCGGCTTTGGCGGGGAGCTGTTTTTT
TRBJ1-5	.	TRBV29-1	many	CSVGGGNQPQHF	TGCAGCGTTGGAGGGGGGAATCAGCCCCAGCATTTT
TRBJ2-7	.	TRBV20-1	few	CSASLRPTYEQYF	TGCAGTGCTAGTTTGCGGCCGACCTACGAGCAGTACTTC
TRBJ2-7	TRBD1	TRBV6-2/TRBV6-3	many	CASSPRDRAYEQYF	TGTGCCAGCAGTCCCCGGGACAGGGCGTACGAGCAGTACTTC
TRBJ1-2	.	TRBV6-1	many	CASHWVQVANYGYTF	TGTGCCAGCCATTGGGTGCAGGTGGCAAACTATGGCTACACCTTC
TRBJ2-7	.	TRBV6-1	.	CASNTITYEQYF	TGTGCCAGCAACACAATAACCTACGAGCAGTACTTC
TRBJ2-2	TRBD1	TRBV27	many	CASSTGDSIGELFF	TGTGCCAGCTCGACAGGGGATTCGATCGGGGAGCTGTTTTTT
TRBJ1-6	.	TRBV6-2/TRBV6-3	few	CASTATASNSPLHF	TGTGCCAGCACCGCGACAGCTAGTAATTCACCCCTCCACTTT
TRBJ1-1	TRBD1	TRBV29-1	.	CSVGQGAVTEAFF	TGCAGCGTGGGACAGGGGGCGGTCACTGAAGCTTTCTTT
TRBJ2-5	TRBD2	TRBV20-1	.	CSAGGGDRAQYF	TGCAGTGCTGGCGGGGGGGACCGGGCCCAGTACTTC
TRBJ2-7	TRBD1	TRBV29-1	many	CSVEAQGAYEQYF	TGCAGCGTTGAAGCGCAGGGGGCCTACGAGCAGTACTTC
TRBJ1-5	.	TRBV19	.	CASSGGIHQPQHF	TGTGCCAGTAGTGGGGGAATTCATCAGCCCCAGCATTTT
TRBJ2-7	.	TRBV6-5	many	CASSYGWGDRYEQYF	TGTGCCAGCAGTTACGGGTGGGGGGACCGATACGAGCAGTACTTC
TRBJ2-7	TRBD2	TRBV29-1	many	CSVVASGGPSSYEQYF	TGCAGCGTTGTAGCTAGCGGGGGCCCGAGCTCCTACGAGCAGTACTTC
TRBJ2-7	TRBD2	TRBV28	.	CASSPPGLAVYEQYF	TGTGCCAGCAGTCCACCGGGACTAGCGGTTTACGAGCAGTACTTC
TRBJ1-1	TRBD1	TRBV12-3/TRBV12-4	.	CASRDLGGGRTTEAFF	TGTGCCAGCAGAGATTTAGGGGGCGGGCGTACCACTGAAGCTTTCTTT
TRBJ1-2	.	TRBV3-1	few	CASSQDITGNYGYTF	TGTGCCAGCAGCCAAGACATTACAGGGAACTATGGCTACACCTTC
TRBJ2-5	.	TRBV27	many	CASSLRQQETQYF	TGTGCCAGCAGCTTAAGACAGCAAGAGACCCAGTACTTC